This passage covers 26 T cell receptor beta chains from one sample sequenced in a study of blood T cell repertoires in COVID-19 (TCRdb year 2020). Libraries were built with the immunoSEQ multiplex PCR assay. In its TCRdb copy, this immuneACCESS table keeps in-frame sequences only and misses some clones. Where compared with another copy, unresolved V genes explain less than half of these, and the others have no known cause. The sample table lists 290,000 or so clones, around 90% of them with a count of one. The ten largest clones add up to 1% to 1.3% of the sample. What was sequenced was PBMCs or T cells enriched from blood (not recorded which). The receptors were gathered from a woman aged 30 to 39 who had recovered from COVID-19.

V usage is TRBV11-3 and J usage is TRBJ2-5; 7 bases fit TRBD2. CDR3 size: 16 residues. V shed 4 bases, J shed 2 bases, and the junction held 10 bases outside the gene matches. Per germline, CDR1 SGHNT and CDR2 YENEEA. Here the CDR3 reads CASSSGRGGRQETQYF. The CDR3 nucleotides are TGTGCCAGCAGCTCGGGGAGGGGAGGACGGCAAGAGACCCAGTACTTC.

The chain recombines TRBV19 with TRBJ1-5; a possible D gene is TRBD1 (5 bases). Germline lookup yields CDR1 LNHDA and CDR2 SQIVND (reference sequence). The CDR3 is made up of 13 amino acids. V was cut by 5 bases and J by 7 bases, with 12 bases left in between. The CDR3 coding sequence is TGTGCCAGTAGTCCCCAGGGAATCCAGCCCCAGCATTTT. It yields the protein CASSPQGIQPQHF.

The genes are TRBV18 and TRBJ2-7, with 8 nucleotides matching TRBD1. CDR1 and CDR2 from the germline V gene are KGHSH and LQKENI. There are 15 residues in the CDR3. The V and J ends lost 4 bases and 2 bases, in that order; junction bases with no gene match: 7. The CDR3 spells CASSLAQGGTYEQYF. The CDR3, as DNA: TGTGCCAGCTCACTAGCACAGGGGGGAACCTACGAGCAGTACTTC.

On this clone itself: Other DNA sequences in this sample translate to the same CDR3. The J gene is TRBJ1-1, the V gene TRBV29-1, with 7 bases identical to TRBD1. Per germline, CDR1 SQVTM and CDR2 ANQGSEA. Trimming at V came to 5 bases and at J to 5 bases, leaving 5 bases not matched to a gene. This CDR3 comprises 12 residues. CDR3 in DNA: TGCAGCGTTCGACAGGGAGGAACTGAAGCTTTCTTT. It yields the protein CSVRQGGTEAFF.

This clone was seen a handful of times. The V gene is TRBV18, the J gene TRBJ2-1; 10 bases map to TRBD2. This CDR3 region has 15 residues. The J segment lost 7 bases and the V segment lost 3 bases, leaving 6 bases of the junction unmatched. Per germline, CDR1 KGHSH and CDR2 LQKENI. The CDR3 coding sequence is TGTGCCAGCTCACCGCTATCGACTAGCGGGAATGAGCAGTTCTTC. Residues: CASSPLSTSGNEQFF.

This chain joins TRBV19 and TRBJ2-1; D is perhaps TRBD2 (5 bases). The CDR3 is 15 amino acids. CDR1 is LNHDA and CDR2 is SQIVND in the germline V gene (reference sequence). V gave up 1 base and J gave up 0 bases, with 7 bases separating them. CDR3 nucleotide sequence: TGTGCCAGTAGTATAGTTAGCGCCTCCTACAATGAGCAGTTCTTC. It is translated as CASSIVSASYNEQFF.

The V and J genes are TRBV27 and TRBJ2-3; no clear D gene. The CDR3 loop spans 15 amino acids. Germline V gene data show CDR1 as MNHEY and CDR2 as SMNVEV (reference sequence). V dropped 1 base and J dropped 3 bases, with 11 bases sitting between them. The CDR3 region is CASSLFPGRTDTQYF. DNA of the CDR3: TGTGCCAGCAGTTTATTCCCTGGCAGAACAGATACGCAGTATTTT.

The chain carries TRBV5-5 and TRBJ1-4; D may be TRBD1 (5 bases). Germline values: CDR1 SGHKS, CDR2 YYEKEE (reference sequence). The CDR3 runs to 12 residues. Trimming left V 6 bases short and J 12 bases short, with 15 bases between. The chain's CDR3 is CASTHLRVELFF. Here the CDR3 DNA reads TGTGCCAGCACTCACCTCAGGGTGGAACTGTTTTTT.

The rearrangement uses TRBV7-2 and TRBJ1-3; 12 nucleotides match TRBD1. CDR3 length equals 18 residues. The germline V gene encodes CDR1 SGHTA and CDR2 FQGNSA. The junction had 12 bases not matched to a gene; V was cut back by 5 bases and J by 4 bases. CDR3 in DNA: TGTGCCAGCAGCGCCCGAGGGACAGGGGGCTTAATAGGAAACACCATATATTTT. Its protein is CASSARGTGGLIGNTIYF. Drawing the rest from reference TRBV7-2 and TRBJ1-3, the complete variable domain is GAGVSQSPSNKVTEKGKDVELRCDPISGHTALYWYRQSLGQGLEFLIYFQGNSAPDKSGLPSDRFSAERTGGSVSTLTIQRTQQEDSAVYLCASSARGTGGLIGNTIYFGEGSWLTVV.

About this clone itself: Other DNA sequences within the sample encode an identical CDR3. The V gene is TRBV4-3, the J gene TRBJ2-6; no definite D call. From germline, CDR1 is LGHNA and CDR2 YSLEER. There are 13 residues in the CDR3. The V gene lost 4 bases and the J gene lost 2 bases, with 3 bases spanning the gap. The CDR3 region has the DNA TGCGCCAGCAGCCCCACTGGGGCCAACGTCCTGACTTTC. The encoded protein is CASSPTGANVLTF.

The CDR3 here is CASSHNGGQDEQYF. The CDR3 region has the DNA TGTGCCAGCAGCCACAACGGGGGTCAGGACGAGCAGTACTTC. V usage is TRBV6-5 and J usage is TRBJ2-7, with a weak D call TRBD2 (6 bases). The CDR3 covers 14 residues. Germline CDR1 is MNHEY and CDR2 is SVGAGI. V was cut by 6 bases and J by 5 bases, with 17 bases left in between.

The gene calls are TRBV6-2 or TRBV6-3 and TRBJ1-1, with a tentative D call TRBD1 (5 bases). V was clipped by 6 bases and J by 4 bases, with 18 bases between them. The CDR3 is 15 amino acids. Germline V gives CDR1 MNHEY, CDR2 SVGEGT. The CDR3 sequence: CASSPRGGDVTEAFF. The DNA for the CDR3 is TGTGCCAGCAGCCCTAGGGGTGGCGATGTCACTGAAGCTTTCTTT.

V and J are TRBV5-6 and TRBJ2-4; TRBD2 agrees at 10 bases. The germline gives CDR1 SGHDT, CDR2 YYEEEE. V lost 6 bases and J lost 3; bases outside the gene matches: 6. The CDR3 spans 15 residues. The CDR3 nucleotides read TGTGCCAGCAACGAGCGGGAGGGCCTCAAAAACATTCAGTACTTC. Translating it yields CASNEREGLKNIQYF.

V gene TRBV14 combines with J gene TRBJ1-2; TRBD1 aligns across 9 bases. The germline V gene has CDR1 SGHDN and CDR2 FVKESK. The CDR3 length is 13 residues. After removal of 4 bases from V and 8 bases from J, the junction contained 5 bases not matched to a gene. This CDR3 reads CASSLTGGWGYTF. CDR3 DNA sequence: TGTGCCAGCAGCCTCACAGGGGGCTGGGGCTACACCTTC.

The chain links TRBV18 to TRBJ1-3; D is unresolved. The germline V gene encodes CDR1 KGHSH and CDR2 LQKENI. Deletions cut 7 bases from V and 0 bases from J, with 7 bases between. The CDR3 contains 13 residues. The CDR3 DNA reads TGTGCCAGCTTCGAGGCCTCTGGAAACACCATATATTTT. Translated, it gives CASFEASGNTIYF.

This clone has just one count. V usage is TRBV2 and J usage is TRBJ2-7, with D tentatively TRBD1 (8 bases). Per the germline V gene, CDR1 is SNHLY and CDR2 is FYNNEI. V lost 3 bases, J lost 3 bases, and 15 bases lay in between. This CDR3 spans 15 amino acids. Here the CDR3 DNA reads TGTGCCAGCAGTGAGGGGGGGACAGGCTACTACGAGCAGTACTTC. Amino acids: CASSEGGTGYYEQYF.

The rearrangement joins TRBV19 to TRBJ2-2, with 9 positions matching TRBD1. The CDR3 loop spans 15 amino acids. The V and J ends lost 7 bases and 7 bases, in that order; junction bases with no gene match: 10. The germline V gene encodes CDR1 LNHDA and CDR2 SQIVND (reference sequence). The CDR3 nucleotides are TGTGCCAGTACCCAAGTACAGGGGGCTCACGGGGAGCTGTTTTTT. This encodes CASTQVQGAHGELFF. Supplemented by reference TRBV19 and TRBJ2-2, the full variable domain reads DGGITQSPKYLFRKEGQNVTLSCEQNLNHDAMYWYRQDPGQGLRLIYYSQIVNDFQKGDIAEGYSVSREKKESFPLTVTSAQKNPTAFYLCASTQVQGAHGELFFGEGSRLTVL.

This chain connects TRBV5-1 to TRBJ2-7, with D perhaps matching TRBD2 (5 bases). V lost 3 bases, J lost 2 bases, and 21 bases lay in between. Germline V lookup: CDR1 SGHRS, CDR2 YFSETQ. The CDR3 is 17 amino acids. CDR3 sequence reads: CASSYFHGSVVTYEQYF. The DNA for the CDR3 is TGCGCCAGCAGCTACTTTCATGGGAGCGTGGTCACCTACGAGCAGTACTTC.

The chain uses TRBV4-3 and TRBJ1-4; possibly TRBD1 for D (5 bases). CDR1 is LGHNA, CDR2 YSLEER, per germline. The CDR3 has 17 amino acids. V was trimmed by 0 bases and J by 6 bases, leaving 17 bases between them. CDR3 coding DNA: TGCGCCAGCAGCCAAGATTGGGTGACAGAACGCCATGAAAAACTGTTTTTT. Translation gives CASSQDWVTERHEKLFF.

V is TRBV6-4 and J is TRBJ2-3; 11 positions match TRBD2. The J segment lost 6 bases and the V segment lost 6 bases, leaving 8 bases of the junction unmatched. This CDR3 region has 15 residues. Germline CDR1 and CDR2: MRHNA and SNTAGT. In DNA form, the CDR3 reads TGTGCCAGCAGCCCCCTAGCGGGAGGTTCGGATACGCAGTATTTT. Its protein product is CASSPLAGGSDTQYF.

The rearrangement joins TRBV28 to TRBJ2-5, with D possibly matching TRBD2 (6 bases). The CDR3 has 14 amino acids. Trimming shortened V by 6 bases and J by 1 base, and 12 bases separated the two germline ends. The V gene's germline CDR1 is MDHEN and CDR2 SYDVKM. The CDR3 DNA reads TGTGCCAGCAGCCTCGGGACTCTCCAAGAGACCCAGTACTTC. It specifies CASSLGTLQETQYF.

The rearrangement links TRBV30 to TRBJ1-3; 9 positions match TRBD1. The CDR3 has 17 residues. Germline CDR1 GTSNPN, CDR2 SVGIG (reference sequence). Germline trimming cut 1 base from V and 4 bases from J; bases unmatched to any gene: 11. The CDR3 region has the DNA TGTGCCTGGAGTGCAGGGCGACAGGGGGTTGACGGAAACACCATATATTTT. This translates into CAWSAGRQGVDGNTIYF.

This chain links TRBV29-1 with TRBJ1-2; D unclear. The CDR3 loop spans 14 amino acids. CDR1 is SQVTM, CDR2 ANQGSEA, per germline. Trimming shortened V by 0 bases and J by 0 bases, and 8 bases separated the two germline ends. CDR3 residues: CSVEEAPTNYGYTF. Written as DNA, the CDR3 is TGCAGCGTTGAAGAAGCACCAACTAACTATGGCTACACCTTC.

The chain uses TRBV29-1 and TRBJ2-7, with D maybe TRBD2 (5 bases). The germline gives CDR1 SQVTM, CDR2 ANQGSEA. Trimming cost V 6 bases and J 2 bases, with 8 bases left between them. This CDR3 is 11 amino acids long. DNA of the CDR3: TGCAGCGTCGGGGAAACCTACGAGCAGTACTTC. Protein product: CSVGETYEQYF.

This sequence joins TRBV7-2 and TRBJ2-1; 11 positions agree with TRBD2. The CDR3 runs to 19 residues. The ends lost 5 bases at V and 2 bases at J; junction bases unmatched: 14. Germline-derived CDR1 and CDR2 are SGHTA and FQGNSA. CDR3 DNA: TGTGCCAGCAGCCAGCGTCGGACTAGCGGGCCCTTCACCTACAATGAGCAGTTCTTC. Translating gives CASSQRRTSGPFTYNEQFF.

The V and J genes are TRBV14 and TRBJ1-1, with TRBD1 matching 10 bases. CDR1 and CDR2 (germline): SGHDN, FVKESK. V lost 4 bases to trimming and J lost 2 bases; unmatched junction nucleotides: 4. The CDR3 length is 15 residues. The CDR3 nucleotides read TGTGCCAGCAGCCTACGGACAGGGGGTAACACTGAAGCTTTCTTT. Its protein is CASSLRTGGNTEAFF.